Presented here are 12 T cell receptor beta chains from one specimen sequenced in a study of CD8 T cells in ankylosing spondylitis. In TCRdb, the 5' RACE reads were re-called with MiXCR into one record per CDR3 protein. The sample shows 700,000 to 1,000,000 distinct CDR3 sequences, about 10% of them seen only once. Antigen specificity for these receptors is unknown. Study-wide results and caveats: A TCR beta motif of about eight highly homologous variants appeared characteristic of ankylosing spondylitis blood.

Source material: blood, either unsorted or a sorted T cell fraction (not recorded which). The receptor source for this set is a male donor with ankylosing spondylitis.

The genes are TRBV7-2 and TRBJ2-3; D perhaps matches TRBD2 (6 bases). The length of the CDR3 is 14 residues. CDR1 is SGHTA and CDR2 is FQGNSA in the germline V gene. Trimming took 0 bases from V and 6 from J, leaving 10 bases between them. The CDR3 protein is CASSLAWGRDTQYF. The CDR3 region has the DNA TGTGCCAGCAGCTTAGCATGGGGGAGGGATACGCAGTATTTT.

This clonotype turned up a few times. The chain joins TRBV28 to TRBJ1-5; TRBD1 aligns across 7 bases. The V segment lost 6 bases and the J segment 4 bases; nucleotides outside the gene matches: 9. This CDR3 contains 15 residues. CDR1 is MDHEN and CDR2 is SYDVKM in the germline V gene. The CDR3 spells CASSPSDRVNQPQHF. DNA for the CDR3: TGTGCCAGCAGCCCCTCTGACAGGGTAAATCAGCCCCAGCATTTT.

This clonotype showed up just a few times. CDR3 in amino acids: CASSRDGGTQYF. The CDR3 region has the DNA TGCGCCAGCAGCCGGGACGGGGGTACGCAGTATTTT. The rearrangement links TRBV4-1 to TRBJ2-3; perhaps TRBD2 as D (6 bases). In germline, CDR1 is MGHRA, CDR2 YSYEKL. The CDR3 has 12 residues. The V and J ends lost 4 bases and 8 bases respectively, with 10 bases between them.

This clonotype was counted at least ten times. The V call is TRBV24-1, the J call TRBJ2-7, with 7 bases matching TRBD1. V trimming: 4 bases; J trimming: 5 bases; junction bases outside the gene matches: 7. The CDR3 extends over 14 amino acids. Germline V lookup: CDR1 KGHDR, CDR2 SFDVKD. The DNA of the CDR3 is TGTGCCACCAGTGACTCCGACAGGGCCAACGAGCAGTACTTC. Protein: CATSDSDRANEQYF.

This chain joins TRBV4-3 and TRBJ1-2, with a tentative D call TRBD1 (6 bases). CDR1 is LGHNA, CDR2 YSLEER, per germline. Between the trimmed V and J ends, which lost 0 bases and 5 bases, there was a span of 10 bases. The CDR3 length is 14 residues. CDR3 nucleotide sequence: TGCGCCAGCAGCCAAGAAGGGCAGGGGTATGGCTACACCTTC. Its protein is CASSQEGQGYGYTF.

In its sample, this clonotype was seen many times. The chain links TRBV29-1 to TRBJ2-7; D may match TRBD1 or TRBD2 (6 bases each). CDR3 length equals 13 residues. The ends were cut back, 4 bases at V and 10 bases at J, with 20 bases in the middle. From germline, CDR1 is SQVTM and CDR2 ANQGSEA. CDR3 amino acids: CSVGPMGGQRQYF. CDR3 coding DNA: TGCAGCGTTGGACCCATGGGAGGACAGCGTCAGTACTTC.

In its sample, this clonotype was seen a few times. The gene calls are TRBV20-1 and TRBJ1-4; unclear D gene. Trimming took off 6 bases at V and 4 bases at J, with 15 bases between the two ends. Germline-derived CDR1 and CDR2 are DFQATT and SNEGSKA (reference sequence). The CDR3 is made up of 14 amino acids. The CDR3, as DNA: TGCAGTGCCCGCGTTGGGGTTCTTAATGAAAAACTGTTTTTT. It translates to CSARVGVLNEKLFF.

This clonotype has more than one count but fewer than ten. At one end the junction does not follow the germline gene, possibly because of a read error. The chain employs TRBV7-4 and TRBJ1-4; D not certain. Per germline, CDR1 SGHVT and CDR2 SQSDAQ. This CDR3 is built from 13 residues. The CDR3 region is CAGRGRTNEKLFF. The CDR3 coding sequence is TGTGCCGGCAGAGGGAGGACTAATGAAAAACTGTTTTTT.

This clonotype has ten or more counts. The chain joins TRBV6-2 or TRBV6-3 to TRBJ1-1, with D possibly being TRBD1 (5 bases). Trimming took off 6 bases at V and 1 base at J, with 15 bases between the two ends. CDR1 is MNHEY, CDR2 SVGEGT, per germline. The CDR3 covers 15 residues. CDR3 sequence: CASSNSGRANTEAFF. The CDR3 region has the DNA TGTGCCAGCAGCAACTCGGGACGGGCGAACACTGAAGCTTTCTTT.

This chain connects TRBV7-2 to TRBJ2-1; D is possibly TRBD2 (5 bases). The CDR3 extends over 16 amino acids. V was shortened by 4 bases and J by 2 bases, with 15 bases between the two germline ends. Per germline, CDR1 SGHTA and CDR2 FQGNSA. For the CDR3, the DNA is TGTGCCAGCAGCTCTAGGAAGGACTGGACCTACAATGAGCAGTTCTTC. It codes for CASSSRKDWTYNEQFF.

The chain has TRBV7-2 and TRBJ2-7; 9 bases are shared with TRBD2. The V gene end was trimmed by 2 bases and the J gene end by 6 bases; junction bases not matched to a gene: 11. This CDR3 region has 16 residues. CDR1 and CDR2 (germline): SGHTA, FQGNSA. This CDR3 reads CASSLKPGLASGEQYF. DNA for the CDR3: TGTGCCAGCAGCTTAAAACCGGGACTAGCCTCCGGCGAGCAGTACTTC.

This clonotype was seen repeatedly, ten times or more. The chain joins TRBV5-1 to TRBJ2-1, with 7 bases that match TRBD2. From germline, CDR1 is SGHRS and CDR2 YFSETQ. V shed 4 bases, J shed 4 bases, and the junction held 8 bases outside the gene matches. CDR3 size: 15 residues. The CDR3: CASSGATGGYNEQFF. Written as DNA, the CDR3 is TGCGCCAGCAGCGGAGCCACCGGGGGGTACAATGAGCAGTTCTTC.